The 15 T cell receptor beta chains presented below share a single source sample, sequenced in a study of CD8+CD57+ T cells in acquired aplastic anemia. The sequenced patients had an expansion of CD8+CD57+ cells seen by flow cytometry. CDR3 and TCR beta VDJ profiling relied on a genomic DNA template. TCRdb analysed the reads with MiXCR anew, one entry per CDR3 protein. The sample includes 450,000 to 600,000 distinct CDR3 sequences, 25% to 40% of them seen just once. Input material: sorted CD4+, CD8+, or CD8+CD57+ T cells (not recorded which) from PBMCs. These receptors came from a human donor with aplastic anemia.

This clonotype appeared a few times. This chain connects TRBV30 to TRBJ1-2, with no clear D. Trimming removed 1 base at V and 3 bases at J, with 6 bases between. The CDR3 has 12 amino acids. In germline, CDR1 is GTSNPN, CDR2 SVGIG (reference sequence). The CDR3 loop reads CAWSGRDYGYTF. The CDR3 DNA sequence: TGTGCCTGGAGTGGACGGGACTATGGCTACACCTTC. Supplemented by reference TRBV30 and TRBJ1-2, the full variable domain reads SQTIHQWPATLVQPVGSPLSLECTVEGTSNPNLYWYRQAAGRGLQLLFYSVGIGQISSEVPQNLSASRPQDRQFILSSKKLLLSDSGFYLCAWSGRDYGYTFGSGTRLTVV.

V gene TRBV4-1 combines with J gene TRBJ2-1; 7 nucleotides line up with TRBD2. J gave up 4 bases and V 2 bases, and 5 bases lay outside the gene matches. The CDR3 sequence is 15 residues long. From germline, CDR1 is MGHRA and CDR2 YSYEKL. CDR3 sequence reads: CASSQTLADYNEQFF. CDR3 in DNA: TGCGCCAGCAGCCAAACCCTAGCGGATTACAATGAGCAGTTCTTC.

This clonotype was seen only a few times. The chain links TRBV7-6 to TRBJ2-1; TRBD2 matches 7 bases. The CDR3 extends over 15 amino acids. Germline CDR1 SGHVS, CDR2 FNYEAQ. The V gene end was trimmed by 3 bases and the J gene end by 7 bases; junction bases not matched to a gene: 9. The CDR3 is CASSFSAGDGNEQFF. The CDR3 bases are TGTGCCAGCAGCTTTTCGGCGGGAGATGGAAATGAGCAGTTCTTC.

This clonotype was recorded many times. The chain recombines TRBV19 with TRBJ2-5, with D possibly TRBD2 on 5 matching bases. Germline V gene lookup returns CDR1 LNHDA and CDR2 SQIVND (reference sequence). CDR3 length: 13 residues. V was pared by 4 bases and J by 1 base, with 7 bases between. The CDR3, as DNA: TGTGCCAGTAGTAAGGACTCCCAAGAGACCCAGTACTTC. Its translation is CASSKDSQETQYF.

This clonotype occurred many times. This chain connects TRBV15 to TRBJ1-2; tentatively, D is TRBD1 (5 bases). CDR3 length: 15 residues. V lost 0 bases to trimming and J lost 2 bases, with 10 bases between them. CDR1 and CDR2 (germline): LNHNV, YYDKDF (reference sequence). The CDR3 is CATSRDKGYNYGYTF. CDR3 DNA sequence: TGTGCCACCAGCAGAGATAAGGGGTACAACTATGGCTACACCTTC.

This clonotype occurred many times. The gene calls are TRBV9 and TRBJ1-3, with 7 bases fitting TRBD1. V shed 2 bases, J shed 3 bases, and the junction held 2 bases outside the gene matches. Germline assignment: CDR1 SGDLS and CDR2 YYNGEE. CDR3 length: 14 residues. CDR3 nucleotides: TGTGCCAGCAGCGTGGGGGACAGTGGAAACACCATATATTTT. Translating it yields CASSVGDSGNTIYF.

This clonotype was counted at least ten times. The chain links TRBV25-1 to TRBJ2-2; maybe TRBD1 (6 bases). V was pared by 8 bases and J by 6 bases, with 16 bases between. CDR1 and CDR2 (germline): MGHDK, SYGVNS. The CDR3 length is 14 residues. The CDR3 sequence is CASGTGSISGELFF. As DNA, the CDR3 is TGTGCCAGCGGTACAGGGAGTATTTCCGGGGAGCTGTTTTTT. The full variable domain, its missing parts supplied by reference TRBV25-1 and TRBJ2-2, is EADIYQTPRYLVIGTGKKITLECSQTMGHDKMYWYQQDPGMELHLIHYSYGVNSTEKGDLSSESTVSRIRTEHFPLTLESARPSHTSQYLCASGTGSISGELFFGEGSRLTVL.

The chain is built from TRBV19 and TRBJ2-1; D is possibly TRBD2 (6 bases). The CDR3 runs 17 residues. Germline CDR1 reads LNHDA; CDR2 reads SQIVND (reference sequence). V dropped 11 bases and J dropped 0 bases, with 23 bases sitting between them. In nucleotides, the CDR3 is TGTGCCCGAAACCCCCAGTTAGCGGAAAACTCCTACAATGAGCAGTTCTTC. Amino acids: CARNPQLAENSYNEQFF.

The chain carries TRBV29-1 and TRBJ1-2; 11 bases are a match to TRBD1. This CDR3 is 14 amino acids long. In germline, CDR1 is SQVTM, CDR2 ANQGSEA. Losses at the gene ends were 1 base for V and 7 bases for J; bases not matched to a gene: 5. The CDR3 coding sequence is TGCAGCGTTGAAGGGACAGGGGGCTGGGGTGGCTACACCTTC. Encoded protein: CSVEGTGGWGGYTF.

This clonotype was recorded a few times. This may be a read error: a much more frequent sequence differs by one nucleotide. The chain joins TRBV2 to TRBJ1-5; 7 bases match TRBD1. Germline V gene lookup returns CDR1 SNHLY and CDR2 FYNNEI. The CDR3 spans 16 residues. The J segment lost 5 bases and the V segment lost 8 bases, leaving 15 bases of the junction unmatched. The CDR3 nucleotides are TGTGCCAGCCGTCCACAGGGGCGCGACTCCTATCAGCCCCAGCATTTT. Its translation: CASRPQGRDSYQPQHF. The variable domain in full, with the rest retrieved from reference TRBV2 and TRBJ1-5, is EPEVTQTPSHQVTQMGQEVILRCVPISNHLYFYWYRQILGQKVEFLVSFYNNEISEKSEIFDDQFSVERPDGSNFTLKIRSTKLEDSAMYFCASRPQGRDSYQPQHFGDGTRLSIL.

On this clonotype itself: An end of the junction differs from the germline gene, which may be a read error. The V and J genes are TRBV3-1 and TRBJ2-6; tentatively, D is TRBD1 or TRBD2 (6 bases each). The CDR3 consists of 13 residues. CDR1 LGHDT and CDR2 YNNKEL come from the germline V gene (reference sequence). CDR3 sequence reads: CASSQRGDNPEAF. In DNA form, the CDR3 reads TGTGCCAGCAGCCAGAGGGGGGACAATCCTGAAGCTTTC.

The CDR3 sequence is CASSLGRSKPQHF. The CDR3 DNA follows: TGTGCCAGCAGTTTGGGGCGGAGCAAGCCCCAGCATTTT. This rearrangement joins TRBV27 to TRBJ1-5; D possibly corresponds to TRBD1 (5 bases). The germline gives CDR1 MNHEY, CDR2 SMNVEV (reference sequence). Trimming shortened V by 3 bases and J by 8 bases, and 11 bases separated the two germline ends. The CDR3 runs 13 residues.

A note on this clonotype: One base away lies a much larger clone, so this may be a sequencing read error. The CDR3 loop reads CAGSFTSDRGGYGYTF. The CDR3 DNA reads TGTGCCGGCAGCTTTACGTCGGACAGGGGGGGATATGGCTACACCTTC. The chain joins TRBV11-1 to TRBJ1-2; 10 bases are a match to TRBD1. CDR3 size: 16 residues. Germline CDR1 SGHAT, CDR2 FQDESV (reference sequence).

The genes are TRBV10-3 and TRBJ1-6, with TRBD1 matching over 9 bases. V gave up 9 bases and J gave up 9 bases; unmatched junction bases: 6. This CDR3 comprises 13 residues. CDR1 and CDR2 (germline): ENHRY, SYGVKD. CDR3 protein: CAIGTGTGSPLHF. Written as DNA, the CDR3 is TGTGCCATAGGGACAGGGACCGGTTCACCCCTCCACTTT.

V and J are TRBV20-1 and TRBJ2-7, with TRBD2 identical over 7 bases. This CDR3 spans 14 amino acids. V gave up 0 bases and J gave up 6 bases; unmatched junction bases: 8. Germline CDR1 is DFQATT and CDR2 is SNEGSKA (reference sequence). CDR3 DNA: TGCAGTGCTAGAGATTCCAGCGGGATGTCCGAGCAGTACTTC. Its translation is CSARDSSGMSEQYF.